The 6 T cell receptor beta chains below all came from one sample that was sequenced in a study of cytomegalovirus exposure and HLA in healthy donors. Produced via immunoSEQ multiplex PCR; TCRdb's table is partial and in-frame only. In the table there are about 130,000 clones, approximately 89% of which are singletons. Sequencing was performed on PBMCs. The receptors come from a man aged 30 to 39 in good health and CMV-seronegative.

This chain connects TRBV10-2 to TRBJ2-7; the D gene is possibly TRBD1 (5 bases). The V and J ends lost 4 bases and 0 bases respectively, with 10 bases between them. CDR1 WSHSY and CDR2 SAAADI come from the germline V gene. The CDR3 extends over 14 amino acids. The chain's CDR3 is CASSGATVSYEQYF. The CDR3 DNA sequence: TGCGCCAGCAGTGGGGCGACAGTCTCCTACGAGCAGTACTTC.

This clone was found a few times. V gene TRBV7-9 combines with J gene TRBJ2-1; D not resolved. V was shortened by 5 bases and J by 5 bases, with 16 bases between the two germline ends. The CDR3 spans 15 residues. Germline lookup yields CDR1 SEHNR and CDR2 FQNEAQ (reference sequence). CDR3 nucleotide sequence: TGTGCCAGCAGCCTCCACTCCGGGTCCAACAATGAGCAGTTCTTC. This translates into CASSLHSGSNNEQFF.

The chain carries TRBV4-3 and TRBJ1-4; D not resolved. The germline gives CDR1 LGHNA, CDR2 YSLEER. This CDR3 is 15 amino acids long. Trimming removed 0 bases at V and 5 bases at J, with 10 bases between. The CDR3: CASSQDHSLNEKLFF. The CDR3 DNA sequence: TGCGCCAGCAGCCAAGATCACAGCCTAAATGAAAAACTGTTTTTT.

The genes are TRBV18 and TRBJ2-2; D not certain. Germline V lookup: CDR1 KGHSH, CDR2 LQKENI. The CDR3 sequence is 14 residues long. V lost 9 bases and J 0 bases, leaving 11 bases between the germline ends. CDR3 residues: CASSGSPNTGELFF. The CDR3, as DNA: TGTGCCAGTTCCGGGTCCCCGAACACCGGGGAGCTGTTTTTT.

V and J are TRBV18 and TRBJ2-7; 9 bases map to TRBD1. V gave up 5 bases and J gave up 0 bases; unmatched junction bases: 11. Germline V gene data show CDR1 as KGHSH and CDR2 as LQKENI. The CDR3 length is 17 residues. CDR3 sequence: CASSGVSRQGDSYEQYF. For the CDR3, the DNA is TGTGCCAGCTCAGGGGTCTCGCGACAGGGGGACTCCTACGAGCAGTACTTC.

The chain combines TRBV7-9 with TRBJ1-5; D not resolved. Germline V gene lookup returns CDR1 SEHNR and CDR2 FQNEAQ (reference sequence). This CDR3 contains 14 residues. V dropped 5 bases and J dropped 2 bases, with 10 bases sitting between them. The CDR3, as DNA: TGTGCCAGCAGCCCCGGGAGGGGCAATCAGCCCCAGCATTTT. Its protein is CASSPGRGNQPQHF.